The 21 T cell receptor beta chains in this list originate from one sample, sequenced in a study of blood T cell repertoires in COVID-19. Only in-frame clones appear in the TCRdb table, and some are missing; sequencing was by immunoSEQ multiplex PCR. The table has 200,000 to 300,000 clones, 88% seen once. Source material: peripheral blood. The receptors here all came from a woman aged 30 to 39 with acute or convalescent COVID-19.

V is TRBV5-1 and J is TRBJ1-2; 11 bases agree with TRBD1. The CDR3 totals 17 residues. The V gene end was trimmed by 3 bases and the J gene end by 4 bases; junction bases not matched to a gene: 11. Germline V gene lookup returns CDR1 SGHRS and CDR2 YFSETQ. For the CDR3, the DNA is TGCGCCAGCAGCTCGGACAGGGGGCTCGTAGGATCCTATGGCTACACCTTC. Residues: CASSSDRGLVGSYGYTF.

V usage is TRBV18 and J usage is TRBJ2-1; 15 nucleotides align to TRBD2. CDR1 is KGHSH and CDR2 is LQKENI in the germline V gene. The CDR3 is made up of 16 amino acids. With 6 bases clipped from V and 4 bases from J, the junction kept 4 bases outside the gene matches. The CDR3 protein is CASSGTSGRYYNEQFF. The CDR3 coding sequence is TGTGCCAGCTCGGGGACTAGCGGGAGGTATTACAATGAGCAGTTCTTC.

The table lists this clone with a few counts. J is TRBJ2-7 and V is TRBV5-1, with 7 bases fitting TRBD1. V gave up 7 bases and J gave up 2 bases; unmatched junction bases: 9. There are 14 residues in the CDR3. Germline CDR1 and CDR2: SGHRS and YFSETQ. The CDR3 region has the DNA TGCGCCAGCGGACAGGAGCTAGCCCCCTACGAGCAGTACTTC. This gives the protein CASGQELAPYEQYF.

V is TRBV30 and J is TRBJ2-5, with D uncertain. V was clipped by 3 bases and J by 4 bases, with 12 bases between them. Germline lookup yields CDR1 GTSNPN and CDR2 SVGIG (reference sequence). The CDR3 is 13 amino acids. CDR3 nucleotides: TGTGCCTGGAGCCCCGGAGCATCAGAGACCCAGTACTTC. This gives the protein CAWSPGASETQYF.

This clone was recorded once. The chain uses TRBV27 and TRBJ1-4; 8 bases match TRBD1. The junction had 10 bases not matched to a gene; V was cut back by 7 bases and J by 3 bases. Per germline, CDR1 MNHEY and CDR2 SMNVEV (reference sequence). The CDR3 runs to 16 residues. CDR3 coding DNA: TGTGCCAGCACATCGTTCAGGGGGCTTCCTAATGAAAAACTGTTTTTT. Amino acid sequence: CASTSFRGLPNEKLFF.

CDR3 bases: TGTGCCAGCAGTATACATCGTGGACTAGCTGGGGAGCAGTACTTC. It codes for CASSIHRGLAGEQYF. The rearrangement links TRBV25-1 to TRBJ2-7; 8 bases match TRBD2. The CDR3 covers 15 residues. V shed 5 bases, J shed 7 bases, and the junction held 13 bases outside the gene matches. Per the germline V gene, CDR1 is MGHDK and CDR2 is SYGVNS.

The chain is built from TRBV5-4 and TRBJ2-1; D is possibly TRBD1 (6 bases). The germline V and J ends were trimmed by 4 bases and 3 bases, with 14 bases remaining between them. This CDR3 comprises 15 residues. CDR1 and CDR2 (germline): SGHNT, YYREEE (reference sequence). CDR3 amino acids: CASSAPGTSYNEQFF. As DNA, the CDR3 is TGTGCCAGCAGCGCACCCGGGACAAGCTACAATGAGCAGTTCTTC.

The chain couples TRBV7-3 to TRBJ2-1; D possibly corresponds to TRBD2 (5 bases). This CDR3 has 16 residues. Germline V CDR1 and CDR2: SGHTA, FQGTGA. Trimming removed 2 bases at V and 4 bases at J, with 15 bases between. CDR3 region: CASSLVPYSEYNEQFF. The CDR3 DNA is TGTGCCAGCAGCTTAGTTCCCTATAGCGAGTACAATGAGCAGTTCTTC.

CDR3 in DNA: TGTGCCAGCAGCCCCGGGAGGGGCGCCCGCAATCAGCCCCAGCATTTT. Its translation is CASSPGRGARNQPQHF. The V gene is TRBV11-2, the J gene TRBJ1-5; a weak D match, TRBD1 (5 bases). V was cut by 5 bases and J by 2 bases, with 16 bases left in between. The CDR3 consists of 16 residues. The germline CDR1 and CDR2 sequences are SGHAT and FQNNGV.

The CDR3 protein is CASSLSFRPVQETQYF. CDR3 in DNA: TGTGCCAGCAGTTTATCGTTCAGGCCGGTCCAAGAGACCCAGTACTTC. The V gene is TRBV27, the J gene TRBJ2-5; no clear D. Trimming removed 0 bases from V and 1 base from J, with 12 bases in between. CDR1 and CDR2 (germline): MNHEY, SMNVEV (reference sequence). The CDR3 is 16 residues long.

V is TRBV7-9 and J is TRBJ2-3, with D possibly TRBD2 on 5 matching bases. Germline CDR1 and CDR2: SEHNR and FQNEAQ (reference sequence). The CDR3 length is 13 residues. V lost 7 bases to trimming and J lost 3 bases, with 11 bases between them. CDR3 sequence (DNA): TGTGCCAGCACCTACGGGGTAACAGATACGCAGTATTTT. Its protein is CASTYGVTDTQYF.

This clone was picked up one time. The chain has TRBV30 and TRBJ2-1, with 13 bases identical to TRBD2. This CDR3 comprises 14 residues. Unmatched junction bases numbered 5, after V lost 7 bases and J lost 5 bases. The germline V gene encodes CDR1 GTSNPN and CDR2 SVGIG (reference sequence). The DNA of the CDR3 is TGTGCCTACCCCGGGACTAGCGGGGACAATGAGCAGTTCTTC. Translating gives CAYPGTSGDNEQFF. Combining the CDR3 with reference TRBV30 and TRBJ2-1 gives the whole variable domain SQTIHQWPATLVQPVGSPLSLECTVEGTSNPNLYWYRQAAGRGLQLLFYSVGIGQISSEVPQNLSASRPQDRQFILSSKKLLLSDSGFYLCAYPGTSGDNEQFFGPGTRLTVL.

In its sample, this clone was seen a few times. J is TRBJ1-4 and V is TRBV5-4, with TRBD1 identical over 8 bases. This CDR3 has 13 amino acids. V lost 5 bases to trimming and J lost 8 bases; unmatched junction nucleotides: 5. Germline V gene data show CDR1 as SGHNT and CDR2 as YYREEE (reference sequence). CDR3 in amino acids: CASSRTGSEKLFF. CDR3 coding DNA: TGTGCCAGCAGTCGGACAGGGTCGGAAAAACTGTTTTTT.

J is TRBJ2-3 and V is TRBV27, with a possible D match to TRBD1 (6 bases). This CDR3 has 15 amino acids. The V gene lost 2 bases and the J gene lost 0 bases, with 9 bases spanning the gap. The germline V gene encodes CDR1 MNHEY and CDR2 SMNVEV (reference sequence). CDR3 in amino acids: CASSLGTSSTDTQYF. In DNA, the CDR3 is TGTGCCAGCAGTTTAGGGACATCTAGCACAGATACGCAGTATTTT.

This clone was found once. The chain has TRBV10-3 and TRBJ2-1; 10 positions agree with TRBD2. The CDR3 runs 14 residues. Germline lookup yields CDR1 ENHRY and CDR2 SYGVKD. J was trimmed by 8 bases and V by 2 bases; bases with no gene match: 3. The CDR3 region is CAISEGAGGDEQFF. CDR3 nucleotides: TGTGCCATCAGTGAGGGAGCGGGAGGGGATGAGCAGTTCTTC.

This chain links TRBV2 with TRBJ2-7; 10 bases line up with TRBD2. This CDR3 comprises 16 residues. The trim removed 4 bases at V and 0 bases at J, leaving 6 bases unmatched. Germline V lookup: CDR1 SNHLY, CDR2 FYNNEI. The CDR3 sequence: CASSVEGLAVSYEQYF. CDR3 nucleotides: TGTGCCAGCAGTGTAGAAGGACTAGCGGTCTCCTACGAGCAGTACTTC.

The V call is TRBV7-2, the J call TRBJ1-2; a possible D gene is TRBD1 (5 bases). This CDR3 spans 15 amino acids. Germline V gene lookup returns CDR1 SGHTA and CDR2 FQGNSA. Trimming took off 5 bases at V and 4 bases at J, with 17 bases between the two ends. CDR3: CASSPGGVRLYGYTF. The CDR3 coding sequence is TGTGCCAGCAGCCCCGGGGGGGTCCGGCTCTATGGCTACACCTTC.

The chain links TRBV6-5 to TRBJ2-4; tentatively, D is TRBD2 (5 bases). The CDR3 has 15 residues. Germline lookup yields CDR1 MNHEY and CDR2 SVGAGI. V lost 0 bases and J 8 bases, leaving 14 bases between the germline ends. The CDR3 DNA follows: TGTGCCAGCAGTTACTCTGGACCATTCGGGGACATTCAGTACTTC. Translation gives CASSYSGPFGDIQYF.

The chain employs TRBV24-1 and TRBJ1-5, with 7 bases identical to TRBD1. This CDR3 has 16 amino acids. The V gene end was trimmed by 3 bases and the J gene end by 4 bases; junction bases not matched to a gene: 8. The germline gives CDR1 KGHDR, CDR2 SFDVKD. The CDR3 here is CATSDPKDRVNQPQHF. The CDR3 DNA sequence: TGTGCCACCAGTGATCCCAAAGACAGGGTTAATCAGCCCCAGCATTTT.

The J gene is TRBJ2-7, the V gene TRBV27; a possible D gene is TRBD2 (5 bases). Looked up from germline, CDR1 is MNHEY and CDR2 is SMNVEV (reference sequence). Between the trimmed V and J ends, which lost 5 bases and 5 bases, there was a span of 16 bases. This CDR3 has 14 amino acids. CDR3 protein: CASSPGSSRNEQYF. DNA of the CDR3: TGTGCCAGCAGTCCGGGATCTAGTAGGAACGAGCAGTACTTC.

J is TRBJ1-1 and V is TRBV6-5; the match to TRBD1 covers 9 bases. The V gene's germline CDR1 is MNHEY and CDR2 SVGAGI. The CDR3 consists of 15 residues. The V gene end was trimmed by 6 bases and the J gene end by 1 base; junction bases not matched to a gene: 6. The CDR3 nucleotides read TGTGCCAGCAGCTCGGGACAGGGAGGGAACACTGAAGCTTTCTTT. The encoded protein is CASSSGQGGNTEAFF.